The 24 T cell receptor beta chains listed next were all sequenced from one sample in a study of cytomegalovirus exposure and HLA in healthy donors. Primers included in the PCR were 60 Vbeta and 13 Jbeta primers. Produced via immunoSEQ multiplex PCR; TCRdb's table is partial and in-frame only. The sample shows 140,000 or so clones, approximately 80% of them seen only once. Sequencing used PBMCs. Every receptor here comes from a woman in her late teens or twenties in good health and CMV-seropositive.

The chain combines TRBV27 with TRBJ2-3; 7 nucleotides agree with TRBD2. This CDR3 region has 15 residues. CDR1 is MNHEY, CDR2 SMNVEV, per germline (reference sequence). Germline trimming cut 7 bases from V and 4 bases from J; bases unmatched to any gene: 11. Here the CDR3 DNA reads TGTGCCAGCAACTTGAGAAGCGGGGAGTCAGATACGCAGTATTTT. Its translation: CASNLRSGESDTQYF.

The chain couples TRBV5-4 to TRBJ2-5; 8 bases are a match to TRBD1. The germline gives CDR1 SGHNT, CDR2 YYREEE (reference sequence). Trimming cost V 0 bases and J 2 bases; bases outside gene matches: 0. The CDR3 length is 14 residues. This CDR3 reads CASSLGTGQETQYF. CDR3 nucleotides: TGTGCCAGCAGCTTGGGGACAGGGCAAGAGACCCAGTACTTC. The variable domain in full, completed from reference TRBV5-4 and TRBJ2-5, reads ETGVTQSPTHLIKTRGQQVTLRCSSQSGHNTVSWYQQALGQGPQFIFQYYREEENGRGNFPPRFSGLQFPNYSSELNVNALELDDSALYLCASSLGTGQETQYFGPGTRLLVL.

In its sample, this clone was seen a few times. The V and J genes are TRBV5-6 and TRBJ1-2; D is ambiguous. Germline V CDR1 and CDR2: SGHDT, YYEEEE. V gave up 0 bases and J gave up 0 bases, with 18 bases separating them. This CDR3 comprises 18 residues. The CDR3 region is CASSLEGLRREANYGYTF. CDR3 bases: TGTGCCAGCAGCTTGGAAGGACTACGGCGGGAAGCTAACTATGGCTACACCTTC.

This chain connects TRBV7-9 to TRBJ2-3, with 8 nucleotides matching TRBD2. Losses at the gene ends were 1 base for V and 5 bases for J; bases not matched to a gene: 5. The CDR3 contains 15 residues. Germline V gives CDR1 SEHNR, CDR2 FQNEAQ (reference sequence). The CDR3 sequence is CASSLGGGSGDTQYF. CDR3 bases: TGTGCCAGCAGCTTAGGCGGGGGGTCGGGAGATACGCAGTATTTT.

The chain combines TRBV27 with TRBJ2-1; D perhaps matches TRBD2 (6 bases). Deletions cut 6 bases from V and 7 bases from J, with 25 bases between. This CDR3 region has 17 residues. CDR1 and CDR2 (germline): MNHEY, SMNVEV (reference sequence). The CDR3 here is CASSPSTGTVPWNEQFF. CDR3 DNA: TGTGCCAGCAGCCCCTCCACGGGGACTGTGCCATGGAATGAGCAGTTCTTC.

This chain joins TRBV6-5 and TRBJ2-1; 16 nucleotides align to TRBD2. This CDR3 spans 16 amino acids. V lost 1 base and J lost 10; bases outside the gene matches: 4. Looked up from germline, CDR1 is MNHEY and CDR2 is SVGAGI. As DNA, the CDR3 is TGTGCCAGCAGTTACTTGGGGACTAGCGGGGGGGTCGAGCAGTTCTTC. Amino acids: CASSYLGTSGGVEQFF.

The chain couples TRBV18 to TRBJ1-5, with D uncertain. CDR3 length: 15 amino acids. Germline V CDR1 and CDR2: KGHSH, LQKENI. V lost 3 bases to trimming and J lost 0 bases, with 9 bases between them. CDR3 loop: CASSPQAHSNQPQHF. The CDR3 DNA reads TGTGCCAGCTCACCTCAGGCACATAGCAATCAGCCCCAGCATTTT.

The CDR3 protein is CASSPAWTSDTDTQYF. For the CDR3, the DNA is TGTGCCAGCAGCCCGGCGTGGACTAGCGATACAGATACGCAGTATTTT. This rearrangement joins TRBV9 to TRBJ2-3, with TRBD2 matching 9 bases. With V trimmed by 4 bases and J by 3 bases, 9 bases remained unmatched. Germline V CDR1 and CDR2: SGDLS, YYNGEE. The CDR3 runs to 16 residues.

V gene TRBV2 combines with J gene TRBJ1-2; D uncertain. Trimming took off 11 bases at V and 6 bases at J, with 16 bases between the two ends. Germline V gene lookup returns CDR1 SNHLY and CDR2 FYNNEI. The CDR3 is 12 residues long. The CDR3, as DNA: TGTGCCTGGGGAGGACGGAGGAATGGCTACACCTTC. Translation gives CAWGGRRNGYTF.

The chain links TRBV5-5 to TRBJ2-7, with D uncertain. From germline, CDR1 is SGHKS and CDR2 YYEKEE (reference sequence). The CDR3 runs 14 residues. The ends were cut back, 1 base at V and 2 bases at J, with 10 bases in the middle. CDR3 sequence: CASSLKLIAYEQYF. The CDR3 DNA reads as TGTGCCAGCAGCTTGAAGCTAATAGCCTACGAGCAGTACTTC. The full variable domain, rest sourced from reference TRBV5-5 and TRBJ2-7, is DAGVTQSPTHLIKTRGQQVTLRCSPISGHKSVSWYQQVLGQGPQFIFQYYEKEERGRGNFPDRFSARQFPNYSSELNVNALLLGDSALYLCASSLKLIAYEQYFGPGTRLTVT.

This sequence joins TRBV5-4 and TRBJ1-2; the D gene is possibly TRBD1 (6 bases). CDR3 length equals 12 residues. Trimming took 1 base from V and 6 from J, leaving 7 bases between them. Germline V gene sequence: CDR1 SGHNT, CDR2 YYREEE (reference sequence). Here the CDR3 DNA reads TGTGCCAGCAGCTTGAGGGGGAATGGCTACACCTTC. It specifies CASSLRGNGYTF.

The chain is built from TRBV6-6 and TRBJ2-7, with 8 bases fitting TRBD1. The CDR3 has 15 residues. CDR1 and CDR2 (germline): MNHNY, SVGAGI (reference sequence). After removal of 8 bases from V and 6 bases from J, the junction contained 15 bases not matched to a gene. The CDR3: CASGTVRTGQGEQYF. In nucleotides, the CDR3 is TGTGCCAGCGGAACCGTCCGGACAGGGCAGGGCGAGCAGTACTTC.

J is TRBJ2-7 and V is TRBV2, with D maybe TRBD1 (6 bases). Germline V gene data show CDR1 as SNHLY and CDR2 as FYNNEI. V was trimmed by 6 bases and J by 5 bases, leaving 20 bases between them. The CDR3 totals 15 residues. CDR3 protein: CASSSSQGLGNEQYF. DNA for the CDR3: TGTGCCAGCAGCTCTTCACAGGGTTTAGGGAACGAGCAGTACTTC.

Only a few counts were recorded for this clone. The rearrangement uses TRBV7-2 and TRBJ2-7; 7 bases match TRBD1. The CDR3 is 15 residues long. From germline, CDR1 is SGHTA and CDR2 FQGNSA. The junction had 11 bases not matched to a gene; V was cut back by 6 bases and J by 3 bases. The CDR3 DNA reads TGTGCCAGCAGTTCCGGACAGGAATTCCACTACGAGCAGTACTTC. Protein product: CASSSGQEFHYEQYF.

This chain uses TRBV5-1 with TRBJ2-5; tentative D call: TRBD2 (6 bases). V gave up 1 base and J gave up 10 bases, with 14 bases separating them. Germline V lookup: CDR1 SGHRS, CDR2 YFSETQ. The CDR3 loop spans 13 amino acids. For the CDR3, the DNA is TGCGCCAGCAGCTTGACCGCCTCTAGCGTCCAGTACTTC. This codes for CASSLTASSVQYF.

CDR3: CASRGYNNSPLHF. Written as DNA, the CDR3 is TGTGCCAGTAGGGGCTACAATAATTCACCCCTCCACTTT. This chain joins TRBV19 and TRBJ1-6; no clear D gene. The CDR3 totals 13 residues. Germline V gives CDR1 LNHDA, CDR2 SQIVND (reference sequence). Trimming left V 6 bases short and J 5 bases short, with 8 bases between.

This clone has just one count. This chain connects TRBV5-6 to TRBJ1-3, with unresolved D. Germline CDR1 SGHDT, CDR2 YYEEEE. CDR3 length: 14 amino acids. V shed 3 bases and J shed 4 bases, with 11 bases lying between them. CDR3: CASSSPDSGNTIYF. The DNA of the CDR3 is TGTGCCAGCAGCTCACCGGACTCCGGAAACACCATATATTTT.

The chain carries TRBV5-1 and TRBJ2-3, with 11 bases that match TRBD2. With 0 bases clipped from V and 3 bases from J, the junction kept 6 bases outside the gene matches. The CDR3 sequence is 17 residues long. Germline loops: CDR1 SGHRS, CDR2 YFSETQ. CDR3 nucleotide sequence: TGCGCCAGCAGCTTGGGTACTAGCGGGGGTGGAACAGATACGCAGTATTTT. Encoded protein: CASSLGTSGGGTDTQYF.

J is TRBJ1-2 and V is TRBV14; D is ambiguous. The CDR3 loop spans 15 amino acids. Trimming removed 5 bases at V and 4 bases at J, with 17 bases between. Germline CDR1 reads SGHDN; CDR2 reads FVKESK. CDR3 amino acids: CASSSQSRVFYGYTF. The CDR3 DNA reads TGTGCCAGCAGCTCCCAATCTCGGGTTTTCTATGGCTACACCTTC.

J is TRBJ1-5 and V is TRBV5-1, with D unclear. Germline values: CDR1 SGHRS, CDR2 YFSETQ. The CDR3 is made up of 14 amino acids. V dropped 4 bases and J dropped 4 bases, with 12 bases sitting between them. CDR3 in DNA: TGCGCCAGCAGCCTATCCGGGAAAAATCAGCCCCAGCATTTT. Amino acid sequence: CASSLSGKNQPQHF.

The V call is TRBV14, the J call TRBJ2-1; 11 nucleotides align to TRBD1. This CDR3 contains 16 residues. CDR1 is SGHDN, CDR2 FVKESK, per germline. V shed 5 bases and J 9 bases; nucleotides not matched to a gene: 12. As DNA, the CDR3 is TGTGCCAGCAGCATGTCCCGGGACAGGGGGAGTAGTGAGCAGTTCTTC. Protein sequence: CASSMSRDRGSSEQFF. Full variable domain (outside the CDR3, taken from reference TRBV14 and TRBJ2-1): EAGVTQFPSHSVIEKGQTVTLRCDPISGHDNLYWYRRVMGKEIKFLLHFVKESKQDESGMPNNRFLAERTGGTYSTLKVQPAELEDSGVYFCASSMSRDRGSSEQFFGPGTRLTVL.

V gene TRBV7-2 combines with J gene TRBJ2-1; 9 bases agree with TRBD2. CDR3 size: 15 residues. Losses at the gene ends were 4 bases for V and 4 bases for J; bases not matched to a gene: 5. In germline, CDR1 is SGHTA, CDR2 FQGNSA. Here the CDR3 reads CASSWSGGLYNEQFF. For the CDR3, the DNA is TGTGCCAGCAGCTGGAGCGGGGGGCTTTACAATGAGCAGTTCTTC.

CDR3 amino acids: CASSSGTGGNNSPLHF. CDR3 bases: TGTGCCAGCAGCTCGGGGACAGGGGGCAATAATTCACCCCTCCACTTT. The chain employs TRBV5-6 and TRBJ1-6; TRBD1 matches at 12 bases. This CDR3 comprises 16 residues. The germline CDR1 and CDR2 sequences are SGHDT and YYEEEE. Unmatched junction bases numbered 3, after V lost 3 bases and J lost 5 bases.

J is TRBJ1-3 and V is TRBV19; 8 bases agree with TRBD1. The germline V gene encodes CDR1 LNHDA and CDR2 SQIVND (reference sequence). The CDR3 covers 15 residues. The V gene end was trimmed by 6 bases and the J gene end by 0 bases; junction bases not matched to a gene: 4. CDR3 in DNA: TGTGCCAGTAGAATCGGGACAGGCTCTGGAAACACCATATATTTT. Its translation is CASRIGTGSGNTIYF.